The present T cell receptor (beta chain) was sequenced within a study of blood T cell repertoires in COVID-19. Study information: Italy, Spain and the United States were the sources of the convalescent and acute COVID-19 samples.

This table comes from immunoSEQ multiplex PCR, and its TCRdb copy is limited to in-frame clones, with some not included. The table includes almost 200,000 clones, 85% detected once. The germline V gene encodes CDR1 MDHEN and CDR2 SYDVKM. The CDR3 spans 15 residues. With 5 bases removed from V and 1 base from J, the gap between germline ends came to 14 bases. This clonotype was obtained from a man in his sixties with COVID-19, enrolled during active disease. The rearrangement uses TRBV28 and TRBJ2-5, with D perhaps matching TRBD2 (7 bases). What was sequenced was peripheral blood. The CDR3 is CASSVGGGFQETQYF. DNA of the CDR3: TGTGCCAGCAGTGTTGGGGGGGGCTTCCAAGAGACCCAGTACTTC.